This T cell receptor (beta chain) derives from a study of T cells in localized non-small cell lung cancer (TCRdb year 2020). With regard to the full study: The study analyzed T cell repertoires of over 200 early-stage NSCLC patients, comparing tumors and uninvolved tumor-adjacent lungs. The cohort consisted of about 240 treatment-naive NSCLC patients whose localized lung tumors had been resected. The mean age of the NSCLC patients was just over 65 years, with about 130 men and around 110 women.

The immunoSEQ Assay was used to sequence TCR beta CDR3 regions from DNA. Turning to the authors' computational methods: To compute T cell density, TCR beta template counts were normalized to usable DNA, which was estimated by amplifying housekeeping genes. The preseqR package was used to estimate richness by extrapolating to 400,000 templates for PBMC samples and to 120,000 templates for tissue samples. Clonality was defined by subtracting Pielou's evenness from one. Tissue-enriched TCRs were identified by differential abundance testing using productive amino-acid clonotypes, minimum total count 5 and alpha 0.1. The Jaccard Index and the Morisita Overlap Index were used to measure how much the repertoires overlapped between compartments. TCR beta CDR3s were clustered by GLIPH together with public tetramer-defined viral CDR3s, and at least three viral sequences plus V-gene enrichment were required for viral motifs. Drawn from immuneACCESS, this table holds only the in-frame rearrangements with V and J called that TCRdb kept. Clones are partly lost; checked studies trace under half to an unresolved V gene and leave the rest unexplained. V and J calls and clone size are copied from that table; D and trimming were computed from the DNA. This sample is represented by 45,000 to 55,000 clones; roughly 80% of them were singletons. The ten biggest clones cover about 17% of the sample.

Results the study describes overall, beyond this receptor: A median of roughly 50 of the top 100 tumor clones turned up in the paired uninvolved adjacent lung, and 25 to 30 of those clones also ranked among the top 100 of that same adjacent lung. Multi-region tumor sequencing was not performed, so intratumor heterogeneity could not be excluded. Higher T cell density in blood was associated with longer overall survival, whereas higher clonality in adjacent lung was associated with shorter survival. Uninvolved tumor-adjacent lung showed the highest T cell clonality, higher than tumor, which suggests more focused antigenic responses in the uninvolved tumor-adjacent lung. Because the study design was exploratory, TCR variables were selected using unadjusted p-values without false-discovery rate correction.

Comments on this clone: Its antigen has not been determined. Qualities for individual bases were not recorded, and no much larger clone is one base off.

At diagnosis, tumor, uninvolved tumor-adjacent lung and peripheral blood were collected and then preserved as a mix of FFPE and fresh-frozen material. Blood samples were analyzed as peripheral blood mononuclear cells for TCR repertoire profiling. Per the germline V gene, SGHTA is the CDR1 and FQGTGA is the CDR2. The CDR3 holds 15 amino acids from the cysteine to the phenylalanine. The only DNA kept is the CDR3, 45 bases in frame from the first base. V drops 5 bases and J drops 1 base, leaving 14 bases in between. This specimen consisted of peripheral blood, obtained before any cancer treatment. The clonotype comes from a man aged 35-75 years with stage I squamous cell lung carcinoma. The V gene is TRBV7-3 and the J gene is TRBJ1-1; TRBD1 is perhaps the D gene, given 5 matching bases. CDR3 region: CASSPTGGPNTEAFF. The DNA is as follows: TGTGCCAGCAGCCCAACCGGGGGACCGAACACTGAAGCTTTCTTT.